This TCR beta chain was recovered during a study of T cell repertoires in cytomegalovirus infection (dated by TCRdb to about 2019). Study-level background: Donor HLA type was relevant to the analysis, as public TCR beta signatures indicated carriage of CMV infection together with the matching HLA type. Broad study findings and their caveats: The ex vivo response was dominated by HLA-C-restricted CMV-specific TCR beta clonotypes, which also provided the single most frequent clonotype in two of eight donors. In both this cohort and an independent cohort of 350 or so donors, the cumulative frequency of public TCR beta family members distinguished carriers of CMV infection plus the relevant HLA type.

The listed sequencing device is Illumina HiSeq 1500. Clones were called with MiXCR by TCRdb after fastp trimmed the public reads at Q25, and only in-frame beta chains were retained. Each CDR3 protein appears once, grouped with its most common genes and DNA. The sample table shows some 220,000 distinct CDR3 sequences, and approximately 7% are seen once. The ten largest account for 5.5% to 8% of the sample. This clonotype was detected many times. Its binding antigen is unknown. No much larger clonotype is one base removed from it; base qualities were not supplied. CDR1 and CDR2 are read off the germline V gene (reference sequence) as SEHNR and FQNEAQ. The germline ends are 10 bases apart after V is trimmed by 4 bases and J by 1 base. The CDR3, from cysteine to phenylalanine, totals 14 residues. CDR3 DNA is the only sequence kept; it has 42 bases, read in frame from the first base.

Sequencing was performed on PBMCs. The sequence is built from TRBV7-9 and TRBJ1-1; the D gene identity is not certain. The origin of this receptor is a human donor in good health (CMV status not recorded). Some clones in this sample may be carry-over from other donors' samples. The DNA sequence is as follows: TGTGCCAGCAGCTGGCTCAAGGGGAACACTGAAGCTTTCTTT. It specifies CASSWLKGNTEAFF.